These T cell receptor beta chains were read from a single sample in a study of Graves' ophthalmopathy and Graves' hyperthyroidism. Each CDR3 protein is one row after TCRdb ran MiXCR on the multiplex PCR reads. The sample includes approximately 640,000 distinct CDR3 sequences, under 50% of them seen just once. Sample: peripheral blood. All receptors come from an adult man with Graves' ophthalmopathy. CDR3s include the opening cysteine and the closing phenylalanine or tryptophan. The order of the fields is CDR3 length, V gene, clone size, D gene, J gene, CDR3 DNA, CDR3 protein. D genes are given only for firm matches. Clone size is not always given. Where it is, it says once, few, many or a class for expanded clones.

cdr3_length: 17
v_call: TRBV15
clone_size: .
d_call: .
j_call: TRBJ2-6
cdr3_nt: TGTGCCACCAGCAGCCAATGGCGGGACTCTGGGGCCAACGTCCTGACTTTC
cdr3_aa: CATSSQWRDSGANVLTF

cdr3_length: 16
v_call: TRBV9
clone_size: .
d_call: .
j_call: TRBJ2-5
cdr3_nt: TGTGCCAGCAGCGTCGGACGAATGGGCATCCAAGAGACCCAGTACTTC
cdr3_aa: CASSVGRMGIQETQYF

cdr3_length: 15
v_call: TRBV2
clone_size: many
d_call: .
j_call: TRBJ1-5
cdr3_nt: TGTGCCAGCAGTCTGTCGGGGTATAGCAGTCAGCCCCAGCATTTT
cdr3_aa: CASSLSGYSSQPQHF

cdr3_length: 16
v_call: TRBV4-1
clone_size: .
d_call: .
j_call: TRBJ1-4
cdr3_nt: TGCGCCAGCAGCCAAGGATGGGGGACCACTAATGAAAAACTGTTTTTT
cdr3_aa: CASSQGWGTTNEKLFF

cdr3_length: 17
v_call: TRBV4-2
clone_size: .
d_call: .
j_call: TRBJ2-7
cdr3_nt: TGTGCCAGCAGCCAAGTGATGCAGGGAGGTAGGTACTACGAGCAGTACTTC
cdr3_aa: CASSQVMQGGRYYEQYF

cdr3_length: 12
v_call: TRBV10-3
clone_size: many
d_call: .
j_call: TRBJ2-5
cdr3_nt: TGTGCCACCAAAACCGTTCAAGAGACCCAGTACTTC
cdr3_aa: CATKTVQETQYF

cdr3_length: 12
v_call: TRBV9
clone_size: .
d_call: .
j_call: TRBJ1-4
cdr3_nt: TGTGCCAGCAGCAAGGGTAGCGAAAAACTGTTTTTT
cdr3_aa: CASSKGSEKLFF

cdr3_length: 13
v_call: TRBV4-1
clone_size: few
d_call: .
j_call: TRBJ2-5
cdr3_nt: TGCGCCAGCAGCCAAGGAGTACTGGAGACCCAGTACTTC
cdr3_aa: CASSQGVLETQYF

cdr3_length: 16
v_call: TRBV7-9
clone_size: .
d_call: .
j_call: TRBJ2-7
cdr3_nt: TGTGCCAGCAGTGACACCCTGTACGTGGGGTCCTACGAGCAGTACTTC
cdr3_aa: CASSDTLYVGSYEQYF

cdr3_length: 15
v_call: TRBV2
clone_size: .
d_call: .
j_call: TRBJ1-2
cdr3_nt: TGTGCCAGCAGTGAGACGGAGGAGGGCTACTATGGCTACACCTTC
cdr3_aa: CASSETEEGYYGYTF

cdr3_length: 15
v_call: TRBV19
clone_size: .
d_call: .
j_call: TRBJ1-1
cdr3_nt: TGTGCCAGTAGTAGAGGGGCAGCCCGGAACACTGAAGCTTTCTTT
cdr3_aa: CASSRGAARNTEAFF

cdr3_length: 14
v_call: TRBV25-1
clone_size: .
d_call: .
j_call: TRBJ2-2
cdr3_nt: TGTGCCAGCAGTGATTTGGGGGGCGCAAGGGAGCTGTTTTTT
cdr3_aa: CASSDLGGARELFF

cdr3_length: 14
v_call: TRBV20-1
clone_size: .
d_call: TRBD1
j_call: TRBJ1-6
cdr3_nt: TGCAGTGCTAGAGGCCAGGGGGCGAATTCACCCCTCCACTTT
cdr3_aa: CSARGQGANSPLHF

cdr3_length: 13
v_call: TRBV5-1
clone_size: many
d_call: .
j_call: TRBJ2-7
cdr3_nt: TGCGCCAGCAGCTTGTCTGCCGGGTACGAGCAGTACTTC
cdr3_aa: CASSLSAGYEQYF

cdr3_length: 20
v_call: TRBV9
clone_size: few
d_call: TRBD1
j_call: TRBJ1-3
cdr3_nt: TGTGCCAGCAGCACTCCCCGGGTGGACAGGAAGTACCACTCTGGAAACACCATATATTTT
cdr3_aa: CASSTPRVDRKYHSGNTIYF

cdr3_length: 14
v_call: TRBV5-2
clone_size: .
d_call: .
j_call: TRBJ1-1
cdr3_nt: TGTGCCAGCAAGGGGGGCCCCATGAACACTGAAGCTTTCTTT
cdr3_aa: CASKGGPMNTEAFF

cdr3_length: 14
v_call: TRBV2
clone_size: many
d_call: TRBD1
j_call: TRBJ1-4
cdr3_nt: TGTGCCAGCATCGCGACAGGGGGTTATGAAAAACTGTTTTTT
cdr3_aa: CASIATGGYEKLFF

cdr3_length: 13
v_call: TRBV2
clone_size: .
d_call: .
j_call: TRBJ2-7
cdr3_nt: TGTGCCAGCAACCAACACGGTTCCTACGAGCAGTACTTC
cdr3_aa: CASNQHGSYEQYF